The next 21 T cell receptor beta chains were all read from a single sample in a study of beta chain features in type 1 diabetes. Antigen specificity for these receptors is unknown. Regarding the study as a whole: Shorter TCRB CDR3s, moderately but significantly so, were found in Type 1 diabetes patients in all four CD4+ subsets.

Expressed TCRB transcripts were sequenced after all isolated RNA was converted to cDNA. This table comes from immunoSEQ multiplex PCR, and its TCRdb copy is limited to in-frame clones, with some not included. The sample has about 740,000 clones; roughly 13% are singletons. The sequenced sample was naive CD4+ T cells from blood. These receptors were taken from a young man with type 1 diabetes.

V gene TRBV29-1 combines with J gene TRBJ1-3, with D tentatively TRBD1 (5 bases). The CDR3 runs 14 residues. Germline CDR1 is SQVTM and CDR2 is ANQGSEA. V lost 6 bases, J lost 0 bases, and 12 bases lay in between. CDR3 protein: CSVHGTDSGNTIYF. The CDR3 nucleotides are TGCAGCGTGCACGGGACCGACTCTGGAAACACCATATATTTT.

V is TRBV2 and J is TRBJ1-6; D not certain. The length of the CDR3 is 13 residues. V was shortened by 2 bases and J by 10 bases, with 9 bases between the two germline ends. Germline CDR1 and CDR2: SNHLY and FYNNEI. The CDR3 DNA follows: TGTGCCAGCAGTGAACAGTTCCAATCACCCCTCCACTTT. Amino acids: CASSEQFQSPLHF. Variable domain in full (rest from reference TRBV2 and TRBJ1-6): EPEVTQTPSHQVTQMGQEVILRCVPISNHLYFYWYRQILGQKVEFLVSFYNNEISEKSEIFDDQFSVERPDGSNFTLKIRSTKLEDSAMYFCASSEQFQSPLHFGNGTRLTVT.

There are a few counts of this clone. This chain's CDR3 is CASIPSSGGAGETQYF. The CDR3 DNA follows: TGTGCCAGCATCCCTTCTAGCGGGGGGGCCGGAGAGACCCAGTACTTC. The chain uses TRBV7-9 and TRBJ2-5; 12 nucleotides align to TRBD2. V gave up 7 bases and J gave up 4 bases; unmatched junction bases: 10. Germline V gives CDR1 SEHNR, CDR2 FQNEAQ (reference sequence). This CDR3 has 16 residues.

This sequence joins TRBV6-5 and TRBJ1-2; D is ambiguous. The V end was cut by 0 bases, the J end by 5 bases, with 16 bases between. The CDR3 is made up of 16 amino acids. The germline V gene has CDR1 MNHEY and CDR2 SVGAGI. CDR3 DNA sequence: TGTGCCAGCAGTTACTCGGCAGACCCTTCGGGGTATGGCTACACCTTC. Amino acids: CASSYSADPSGYGYTF.

The chain employs TRBV6-5 and TRBJ2-3, with D perhaps matching TRBD1 (5 bases). The CDR3 contains 14 residues. Germline loops: CDR1 MNHEY, CDR2 SVGAGI. V was shortened by 2 bases and J by 1 base, with 7 bases between the two germline ends. Here the CDR3 reads CASSYGQRTDTQYF. The CDR3 nucleotides read TGTGCCAGCAGTTACGGACAACGCACAGATACGCAGTATTTT.

The chain uses TRBV6-5 and TRBJ1-6, with D perhaps TRBD1 (6 bases). Germline lookup yields CDR1 MNHEY and CDR2 SVGAGI. Between the trimmed V and J ends, which lost 7 bases and 6 bases, there was a span of 10 bases. The CDR3 is made up of 13 amino acids. Here the CDR3 reads CASTGRGNSPLHF. The CDR3 nucleotides are TGTGCCAGCACGGGCAGGGGTAATTCACCCCTCCACTTT.

The J gene is TRBJ1-6, the V gene TRBV5-1; TRBD1 is a possible D gene (5 bases). Trimming stripped 4 bases from V and 8 bases from J, with 13 bases between. This CDR3 spans 14 amino acids. The germline CDR1 and CDR2 sequences are SGHRS and YFSETQ. Here the CDR3 reads CASSGRDVDSPLHF. In DNA form, the CDR3 reads TGCGCCAGCAGCGGCCGGGACGTCGATTCACCCCTCCACTTT. Complete variable domain (other parts from reference TRBV5-1 and TRBJ1-6): KAGVTQTPRYLIKTRGQQVTLSCSPISGHRSVSWYQQTPGQGLQFLFEYFSETQRNKGNFPGRFSGRQFSNSRSEMNVSTLELGDSALYLCASSGRDVDSPLHFGNGTRLTVT.

V gene TRBV19 combines with J gene TRBJ2-5; D perhaps matches TRBD1 (6 bases). The germline V gene encodes CDR1 LNHDA and CDR2 SQIVND (reference sequence). Trimming shortened V by 2 bases and J by 4 bases, and 11 bases separated the two germline ends. CDR3 length: 14 amino acids. The CDR3 DNA follows: TGTGCCAGTAGTATATTTTCGGACAGAGAGACCCAGTACTTC. Translated, it gives CASSIFSDRETQYF.

This clone was picked up a small number of times. The CDR3 protein is CAWSIRTGGNYGYTF. The DNA for the CDR3 is TGTGCCTGGAGTATCCGGACAGGGGGAAACTATGGCTACACCTTC. V gene TRBV30 combines with J gene TRBJ1-2, with TRBD1 identical over 10 bases. With 2 bases clipped from V and 2 bases from J, the junction kept 5 bases outside the gene matches. The germline CDR1 and CDR2 sequences are GTSNPN and SVGIG (reference sequence). CDR3 size: 15 residues.

The genes are TRBV5-4 and TRBJ2-1; 7 bases line up with TRBD2. With 4 bases clipped from V and 0 bases from J, the junction kept 4 bases outside the gene matches. The germline gives CDR1 SGHNT, CDR2 YYREEE (reference sequence). The CDR3 extends over 15 amino acids. CDR3 coding DNA: TGTGCCAGCAGCGCCGGGACTAACTCCTACAATGAGCAGTTCTTC. Translated, it gives CASSAGTNSYNEQFF.

CDR3 coding DNA: TGTGCCAGCAGCTTTGGCGGCGGGTACACCGGGGAGCTGTTTTTT. This gives the protein CASSFGGGYTGELFF. The chain combines TRBV7-6 with TRBJ2-2; D possibly corresponds to TRBD2 (5 bases). Germline CDR1 is SGHVS and CDR2 is FNYEAQ. The CDR3 totals 15 residues. Trimming cost V 3 bases and J 3 bases, with 11 bases left between them.

The CDR3 DNA reads as TGCGCCAGCAGCACGGACAGGGCCTACGAGCAGTACTTC. Protein sequence: CASSTDRAYEQYF. This chain links TRBV5-1 with TRBJ2-7; 8 nucleotides line up with TRBD1. Trimming removed 4 bases from V and 2 bases from J; junction bases left unmatched: 2. The CDR3 consists of 13 residues. Germline CDR1 SGHRS, CDR2 YFSETQ.

The genes are TRBV2 and TRBJ2-7; 7 bases match TRBD1. Per germline, CDR1 SNHLY and CDR2 FYNNEI. V shed 5 bases, J shed 7 bases, and the junction held 5 bases outside the gene matches. This CDR3 has 12 amino acids. CDR3 protein: CASSQLQGEQYF. In nucleotides, the CDR3 is TGTGCCAGCAGTCAATTACAGGGGGAGCAGTACTTC.

There are a few counts of this clone. CDR3 sequence: CASSLDRGYQPQHF. DNA for the CDR3: TGTGCCAGCAGCTTAGACAGGGGATATCAGCCCCAGCATTTT. The chain recombines TRBV7-9 with TRBJ1-5; TRBD1 matches 7 bases. The CDR3 has 14 amino acids. The germline CDR1 and CDR2 sequences are SEHNR and FQNEAQ (reference sequence). V gave up 1 base and J gave up 5 bases; unmatched junction bases: 2.

This clone was found a few times. The chain carries TRBV29-1 and TRBJ2-3; unclear D gene. The CDR3 has 11 residues. The V gene lost 3 bases and the J gene lost 4 bases, with 5 bases spanning the gap. Germline V gene lookup returns CDR1 SQVTM and CDR2 ANQGSEA. As DNA, the CDR3 is TGCAGCGTTGATGGCGCAGATACGCAGTATTTT. Amino acids: CSVDGADTQYF.

The sample holds a few counts of this clone. V gene TRBV7-8 combines with J gene TRBJ1-1; D possibly corresponds to TRBD1 (5 bases). Per germline, CDR1 SGHVS and CDR2 FQNEAQ. The V end lost 5 bases, the J end lost 7 bases, and 17 bases lay between the germline ends. The CDR3 totals 14 residues. In DNA, the CDR3 is TGTGCCAGCAGCCCATCCCTGGGGCTGATTGAAGCTTTCTTT. This gives the protein CASSPSLGLIEAFF.

The V call is TRBV18, the J call TRBJ1-1, with D uncertain. Germline values: CDR1 KGHSH, CDR2 LQKENI. V shed 6 bases and J shed 4 bases, with 9 bases lying between them. The CDR3 runs to 12 residues. The CDR3 reads CASSPSVTEAFF. For the CDR3, the DNA is TGTGCCAGCTCCCCGTCGGTCACTGAAGCTTTCTTT.

The rearrangement links TRBV9 to TRBJ2-4; D is unresolved. Germline V CDR1 and CDR2: SGDLS, YYNGEE. There are 16 residues in the CDR3. V shed 0 bases and J shed 5 bases, with 15 bases lying between them. CDR3 in amino acids: CASSVDQEEPQNIQYF. The CDR3 DNA follows: TGTGCCAGCAGCGTAGATCAGGAAGAGCCACAAAACATTCAGTACTTC. The full variable domain, completed using reference TRBV9 and TRBJ2-4, is DSGVTQTPKHLITATGQRVTLRCSPRSGDLSVYWYQQSLDQGLQFLIQYYNGEERAKGNILERFSAQQFPDLHSELNLSSLELGDSALYFCASSVDQEEPQNIQYFGAGTRLSVL.

This clone was detected only a few times. The CDR3 coding sequence is TGTGCCAGCAGCTTAGGGGGCATACTAGCCAAAAACATTCAGTACTTC. Protein product: CASSLGGILAKNIQYF. V and J are TRBV7-8 and TRBJ2-4; a possible D gene is TRBD1 (5 bases). The CDR3 has 16 amino acids. Germline V lookup: CDR1 SGHVS, CDR2 FQNEAQ. Trimming stripped 1 base from V and 0 bases from J, with 10 bases between.

This clone was seen only a few times. V gene TRBV9 combines with J gene TRBJ1-2; no clear D gene. Trimming removed 5 bases at V and 5 bases at J, with 10 bases between. This CDR3 contains 12 residues. CDR1 SGDLS and CDR2 YYNGEE come from the germline V gene. The CDR3: CASSSQRYGYTF. CDR3 DNA: TGTGCCAGCAGTTCCCAGAGGTATGGCTACACCTTC. Supplemented by reference TRBV9 and TRBJ1-2, the full variable domain reads DSGVTQTPKHLITATGQRVTLRCSPRSGDLSVYWYQQSLDQGLQFLIQYYNGEERAKGNILERFSAQQFPDLHSELNLSSLELGDSALYFCASSSQRYGYTFGSGTRLTVV.

This clone has more than one count but fewer than ten. J is TRBJ2-7 and V is TRBV14; D is possibly TRBD2 (6 bases). V gave up 3 bases and J gave up 3 bases, with 15 bases separating them. Germline V gene lookup returns CDR1 SGHDN and CDR2 FVKESK. The CDR3 is 15 amino acids. Here the CDR3 reads CASSHRPGLGYEQYF. Written as DNA, the CDR3 is TGTGCCAGCAGCCATCGGCCGGGACTGGGCTACGAGCAGTACTTC.